This T cell receptor (beta chain) was recovered during a study of blood T cells in healthy people across ages. For the second PCR, which ran for about 6 to 11 cycles, a sample-barcoded 5' primer and a J-beta primer mix were used. TCRdb reprocessed the 5' RACE reads with MiXCR, giving one entry per CDR3 protein. The sample includes approximately 600,000 distinct CDR3 sequences, roughly 58% of them seen just once. Germline V gene sequence: CDR1 SQVTM, CDR2 ANQGSEA. The CDR3 length is 16 residues. V was cut by 1 base and J by 4 bases, with 14 bases left in between. The specimen sequenced was blood. The chain employs TRBV29-1 and TRBJ2-6, with D possibly called TRBD1 or TRBD2 (6 bases each). The clonotype was recovered from a man aged 55 to 70 in good health. CDR3: CSVEVPGGAGANVLTF. CDR3 bases: TGCAGCGTTGAAGTTCCCGGGGGCGCAGGGGCCAACGTCCTGACTTTC.